The T cell receptor (beta chain) described here comes from a study of blood T cell repertoires in COVID-19. Sequencing was performed with immunoSEQ multiplex PCR; in TCRdb, only in-frame clones are kept and a portion is missing. The data hold 250,000 to 350,000 clones, with around 84% observed a single time. V shed 0 bases and J shed 2 bases, with 13 bases lying between them. This CDR3 spans 16 amino acids. The germline gives CDR1 MNHNY, CDR2 SVGAGI (reference sequence). It was during active infection that Seattle patients were enrolled and then longitudinally followed. This TCR came from a human donor with COVID-19, enrolled during active disease. The donor label of this sample is uncertain. J is TRBJ1-2 and V is TRBV6-6, with D perhaps TRBD1 (6 bases). Sequenced input: peripheral blood. The CDR3 sequence: CASSYSSGGQNYGYTF. For the CDR3, the DNA is TGTGCCAGCAGTTACTCCTCCGGGGGGCAAAACTATGGCTACACCTTC.